This TCR beta chain originates from a study of monozygotic twins with inflammatory bowel disease. CDR1 is SGHTA and CDR2 is FQGNSA in the germline V gene. The CDR3 length is 12 residues. Per donor there was one draw, yielding a blood sample of under 3 ml. After re-calling the 5' RACE reads, TCRdb lists one entry per CDR3 protein, DNA absent. Its table records fewer than 550,000 distinct CDR3 sequences. Study results and caveats: Reduced clonotype sharing with other individuals was observed in IBD patients relative to healthy twins, especially with disease activity. Repertoire similarity did not differ between concordant and discordant twins, perhaps due to limited power.

With regard to this clonotype: Its antigen is still unknown.

The sequenced material came from blood. This sequence was found in a human donor with ulcerative colitis or Crohn's disease, or a healthy co-twin of an affected twin (not recorded which). This chain uses TRBV7-2 with TRBJ1-1; the D gene TCRdb calls, TRBD1, cannot be checked with no DNA. CDR3 residues: CASSLAGQKAFF.